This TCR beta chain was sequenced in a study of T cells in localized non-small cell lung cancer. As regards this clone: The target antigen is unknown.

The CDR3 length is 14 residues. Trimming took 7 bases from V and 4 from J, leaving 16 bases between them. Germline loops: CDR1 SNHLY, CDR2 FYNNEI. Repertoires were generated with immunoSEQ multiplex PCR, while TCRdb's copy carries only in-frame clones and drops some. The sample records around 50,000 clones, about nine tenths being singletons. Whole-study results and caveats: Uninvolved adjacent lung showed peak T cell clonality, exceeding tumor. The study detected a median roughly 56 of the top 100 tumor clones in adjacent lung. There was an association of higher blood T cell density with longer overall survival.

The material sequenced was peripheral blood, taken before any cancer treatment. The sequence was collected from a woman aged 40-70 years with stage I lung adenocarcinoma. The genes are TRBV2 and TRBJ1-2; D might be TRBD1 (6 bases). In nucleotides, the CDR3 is TGTGCCAGCACCGCGGGTATGGGGGCCTATGGCTACACCTTC. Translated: CASTAGMGAYGYTF.